One sample yielded the 28 T cell receptor beta chains listed below, sequenced in a study of T cells in Graves' hyperthyroidism and ophthalmopathy (dated by TCRdb to about 2019). The library relied on multiplex PCR. Reads for this sample came from an Illumina HiSeq 2000. Amplification of TCR beta CDR3 regions was carried out from RNA transcripts. A first-round RT-PCR of the TCR CDR3 used the HTBI primer set with the Qiagen OneStep RT-PCR kit. The public sequencing data were trimmed at Q25 with fastp and processed into clonotypes with MiXCR by TCRdb, which kept only in-frame beta chains. When rows share a CDR3 protein, they turn into one entry using the most common DNA and genes. Present in this sample are about 290,000 distinct CDR3 sequences, 13% of which were seen just once. The ten largest clones take up 7.8% of the sample. The sequencing input was blood. Every receptor here comes from a woman in her twenties or thirties with Graves' hyperthyroidism that later progressed to Graves' ophthalmopathy.

This clonotype appeared many times. CDR3 DNA: TGTGCCAGCAGCTTAGAACCTAGCGGGAGAAGCGAGCAGTACTTC. It encodes CASSLEPSGRSEQYF. V usage is TRBV7-2 and J usage is TRBJ2-7, with 10 bases aligning to TRBD2. Germline V gene lookup returns CDR1 SGHTA and CDR2 FQGNSA. The CDR3 sequence is 15 residues long. The V segment lost 1 base and the J segment 6 bases; nucleotides outside the gene matches: 6. Combining the CDR3 with reference TRBV7-2 and TRBJ2-7 gives the whole variable domain GAGVSQSPSNKVTEKGKDVELRCDPISGHTALYWYRQSLGQGLEFLIYFQGNSAPDKSGLPSDRFSAERTGGSVSTLTIQRTQQEDSAVYLCASSLEPSGRSEQYFGPGTRLTVT.

This clonotype has more than one count but fewer than ten. V and J are TRBV7-2 and TRBJ2-7; 8 bases agree with TRBD1. This CDR3 has 14 amino acids. Germline V gene lookup returns CDR1 SGHTA and CDR2 FQGNSA. With 5 bases clipped from V and 2 bases from J, the junction kept 5 bases outside the gene matches. This CDR3 is CASSPDRVPYEQYF. In nucleotides, the CDR3 is TGTGCCAGCAGCCCGGACAGGGTTCCCTACGAGCAGTACTTC.

The chain employs TRBV5-1 and TRBJ1-4; unclear D gene. Germline CDR1 reads SGHRS; CDR2 reads YFSETQ. The CDR3 is 14 amino acids. With 1 base removed from V and 4 bases from J, the gap between germline ends came to 8 bases. CDR3 sequence reads: CASSLTLYNEKLFF. CDR3 DNA: TGCGCCAGCAGCTTGACCTTGTATAATGAAAAACTGTTTTTT.

This clonotype showed up just a few times. The V gene is TRBV20-1, the J gene TRBJ2-7; D gene uncertain. This CDR3 region has 13 residues. Trimming pared 3 bases from V and 2 bases from J, leaving 11 bases between. CDR1 is DFQATT and CDR2 is SNEGSKA in the germline V gene (reference sequence). CDR3 in amino acids: CSARRQGTYEQYF. The CDR3 region has the DNA TGCAGTGCTAGGAGGCAAGGCACCTACGAGCAGTACTTC.

The genes are TRBV19 and TRBJ1-2, with TRBD1 matching 9 bases. The germline V gene encodes CDR1 LNHDA and CDR2 SQIVND (reference sequence). CDR3 length equals 14 residues. Trimming cost V 3 bases and J 6 bases; bases outside gene matches: 5. The CDR3 bases are TGTGCCAGTAGTATGGGACAGGGCCCGAATGGCTACACCTTC. Its protein is CASSMGQGPNGYTF.

This clonotype was seen many times. The chain combines TRBV18 with TRBJ2-7; D not certain. This CDR3 spans 16 amino acids. Trimming removed 3 bases at V and 0 bases at J, with 15 bases between. CDR1 and CDR2 from the germline V gene are KGHSH and LQKENI. The CDR3 DNA sequence: TGTGCCAGCTCACCTTCGACCGCGGTTGCCTCCTACGAGCAGTACTTC. Residues: CASSPSTAVASYEQYF.

Notes on this clonotype: A much larger clone differs by one base, so this may be a read error. The rearrangement joins TRBV7-2 to TRBJ2-1, with D uncertain. This CDR3 is built from 14 residues. Per germline, CDR1 SGHTA and CDR2 FQGNSA. The DNA for the CDR3 is TGTGCCAACAGCCCCCAGCCAGAGTCCAATGAGCAGTTCTTC. Translation: CANSPQPESNEQFF.

This clonotype was counted ten times or more. This CDR3 is CASTSTGTYGYTF. In DNA, the CDR3 is TGTGCCAGCACCTCCACCGGGACCTATGGCTACACCTTC. The rearrangement links TRBV28 to TRBJ1-2; D might be TRBD1 (5 bases). In germline, CDR1 is MDHEN, CDR2 SYDVKM. There are 13 residues in the CDR3. V lost 7 bases to trimming and J lost 4 bases, with 13 bases between them.

This clonotype was observed at least ten times. The CDR3 DNA reads TGTGCCAGCAGTTTAAGGAAGGGCGCGTCATACGAGCAGTACTTC. This gives the protein CASSLRKGASYEQYF. The V gene is TRBV12-3 or TRBV12-4, the J gene TRBJ2-7; no reliable D call. The ends were cut back, 2 bases at V and 4 bases at J, with 15 bases in the middle. The CDR3 contains 15 residues.

V gene TRBV24-1 combines with J gene TRBJ1-1, with a possible D match to TRBD1 (5 bases). CDR1 KGHDR and CDR2 SFDVKD come from the germline V gene. This CDR3 contains 17 residues. The ends were cut back, 5 bases at V and 1 base at J, with 19 bases in the middle. The CDR3 loop reads CATSGLLQRDQNTEAFF. The CDR3 DNA follows: TGTGCCACCAGTGGTCTACTCCAGAGGGACCAGAACACTGAAGCTTTCTTT.

This clonotype has at least ten counts. This chain connects TRBV28 to TRBJ1-2; unclear D gene. The V gene's germline CDR1 is MDHEN and CDR2 SYDVKM. CDR3 length: 13 residues. V lost 1 base, J lost 2 bases, and 5 bases lay in between. CDR3 nucleotide sequence: TGTGCCAGCAGTTTATTGGGAAACTATGGCTACACCTTC. Translated: CASSLLGNYGYTF.

The table lists this clonotype with many counts. The rearrangement joins TRBV5-6 to TRBJ1-2, with a possible D match to TRBD1 (6 bases). V dropped 4 bases and J dropped 4 bases, with 20 bases sitting between them. Germline V gene sequence: CDR1 SGHDT, CDR2 YYEEEE. The CDR3 is 16 residues long. CDR3 sequence reads: CASSPQSGEGSYGYTF. The CDR3 DNA reads TGTGCCAGCAGCCCTCAATCAGGGGAAGGGAGCTATGGCTACACCTTC.

This clonotype was picked up many times. This chain joins TRBV20-1 and TRBJ2-7, with TRBD2 identical over 7 bases. The junction had 10 bases not matched to a gene; V was cut back by 1 base and J by 4 bases. The germline V gene has CDR1 DFQATT and CDR2 SNEGSKA (reference sequence). This CDR3 comprises 15 residues. Here the CDR3 reads CSARGAGEVKYEQYF. The CDR3 DNA reads TGCAGTGCTAGAGGGGCGGGAGAGGTAAAGTACGAGCAGTACTTC.

V usage is TRBV18 and J usage is TRBJ2-3; a weak D match, TRBD1 (6 bases). Germline assignment: CDR1 KGHSH and CDR2 LQKENI. The CDR3 consists of 15 residues. Trimming left V 2 bases short and J 0 bases short, with 9 bases between. CDR3 in amino acids: CASSPGTTSTDTQYF. The CDR3 nucleotides read TGTGCCAGCTCACCAGGGACAACTAGCACAGATACGCAGTATTTT.

This clonotype turned up a few times. The chain carries TRBV28 and TRBJ2-6; no clear D. From germline, CDR1 is MDHEN and CDR2 SYDVKM. Trimming shortened V by 5 bases and J by 2 bases, and 10 bases separated the two germline ends. CDR3 length equals 15 residues. CDR3 sequence: CASSPQRPGANVLTF. The CDR3 nucleotides are TGTGCCAGCAGTCCCCAGCGTCCTGGGGCCAACGTCCTGACTTTC.

This clonotype was found many times. J is TRBJ2-3 and V is TRBV3-1; D unresolved. The CDR3 is 17 amino acids. The V end was cut by 3 bases, the J end by 3 bases, with 19 bases between. Germline CDR1 LGHDT, CDR2 YNNKEL (reference sequence). In nucleotides, the CDR3 is TGTGCCAGCAGCCACGTGAACAGAGTTTTCGGGACAGATACGCAGTATTTT. Its protein is CASSHVNRVFGTDTQYF.

This clonotype was seen at least ten times. For the CDR3, the DNA is TGTGCCAGCAGTAGCAGGCAGAACACTGAAGCTTTCTTT. Translated: CASSSRQNTEAFF. The V call is TRBV6-1, the J call TRBJ1-1; D not resolved. CDR1 and CDR2 (germline): MNHNS, SASEGT. The V end was cut by 5 bases, the J end by 1 base, with 8 bases between. The CDR3 runs 13 residues.

V gene TRBV15 combines with J gene TRBJ2-4; TRBD1 aligns across 9 bases. CDR3 length: 11 amino acids. The germline gives CDR1 LNHNV, CDR2 YYDKDF (reference sequence). The ends lost 8 bases at V and 12 bases at J; junction bases unmatched: 5. Here the CDR3 DNA reads TGTGCCACCGGACAGGGGACGGATCAGTACTTC. It codes for CATGQGTDQYF.

This clonotype was recorded only once. CDR3 amino acids: CASSSGHHYEQYF. CDR3 DNA sequence: TGTGCCAGCAGTTCGGGACACCACTACGAGCAGTACTTC. The gene calls are TRBV27 and TRBJ2-7, with a weak D call TRBD1 (6 bases). CDR3 length equals 13 residues. V shed 4 bases and J shed 3 bases, with 10 bases lying between them. CDR1 is MNHEY and CDR2 is SMNVEV in the germline V gene (reference sequence).

This clonotype appeared a few times. The V and J genes are TRBV19 and TRBJ1-1, with D unresolved. Per germline, CDR1 LNHDA and CDR2 SQIVND (reference sequence). Trimming removed 4 bases at V and 2 bases at J, with 8 bases between. The CDR3 covers 13 residues. The DNA for the CDR3 is TGTGCCAGTAGTAGGAACAGTAACACTGAAGCTTTCTTT. Amino acid sequence: CASSRNSNTEAFF.

This clonotype has ten or more counts. This chain uses TRBV9 with TRBJ1-1; no clear D. The CDR3 runs 13 residues. The germline V gene encodes CDR1 SGDLS and CDR2 YYNGEE. The germline V and J ends were trimmed by 0 bases and 6 bases, with 9 bases remaining between them. CDR3 nucleotide sequence: TGTGCCAGCAGCGTAGCTATCCAGTCTGAAGCTTTCTTT. It specifies CASSVAIQSEAFF.

In this sample, this clonotype turned up a few times. V and J are TRBV6-2 or TRBV6-3 and TRBJ2-7, with 8 bases fitting TRBD2. The length of the CDR3 is 13 residues. V shed 7 bases, J shed 2 bases, and the junction held 4 bases outside the gene matches. CDR1 and CDR2 from the germline V gene are MNHEY and SVGEGT. The DNA for the CDR3 is TGTGCCAGCAAGGTAGCGGGAACCTACGAGCAGTACTTC. Its protein product is CASKVAGTYEQYF.

This clonotype was found a few times. This chain links TRBV20-1 with TRBJ2-1; D might be TRBD2 (5 bases). Trimming took off 1 base at V and 13 bases at J, with 14 bases between the two ends. CDR1 is DFQATT, CDR2 SNEGSKA, per germline (reference sequence). The CDR3 sequence is 12 residues long. CDR3: CSARAPGRGQFF. The CDR3 DNA sequence: TGCAGTGCTAGAGCCCCGGGTCGGGGACAGTTCTTC.

This clonotype was counted at least ten times. This chain uses TRBV28 with TRBJ1-2; D remains unclear. V lost 6 bases to trimming and J lost 5 bases, with 10 bases between them. This CDR3 region has 12 residues. Germline V gene data show CDR1 as MDHEN and CDR2 as SYDVKM. The CDR3 coding sequence is TGTGCCAGCAGATCAGACATGTATGGCTACACCTTC. Its protein is CASRSDMYGYTF.

This clonotype was picked up many times. The chain has TRBV15 and TRBJ2-7; a weak D match, TRBD1 (6 bases). This CDR3 spans 15 amino acids. The V and J ends lost 1 base and 0 bases respectively, with 10 bases between them. CDR1 is LNHNV and CDR2 is YYDKDF in the germline V gene (reference sequence). The CDR3 nucleotides are TGTGCCACCAGCAGAGCAGGGGACGGCTCCTACGAGCAGTACTTC. This gives the protein CATSRAGDGSYEQYF. The whole variable domain, remainder taken from reference TRBV15 and TRBJ2-7, is DAMVIQNPRYQVTQFGKPVTLSCSQTLNHNVMYWYQQKSSQAPKLLFHYYDKDFNNEADTPDNFQSRRPNTSFCFLDIRSPGLGDTAMYLCATSRAGDGSYEQYFGPGTRLTVT.

This rearrangement joins TRBV9 to TRBJ2-7, with D possibly matching TRBD1 (5 bases). The CDR3 loop spans 15 amino acids. The V and J ends lost 3 bases and 5 bases respectively, with 18 bases between them. CDR1 SGDLS and CDR2 YYNGEE come from the germline V gene. The CDR3 nucleotides read TGTGCCAGCAGCGAGGGGATTTCGGCGTCCCACGAGCAGTACTTC. Its translation is CASSEGISASHEQYF.

This clonotype occurred a few times. The gene calls are TRBV6-2 or TRBV6-3 and TRBJ2-5; TRBD2 aligns across 14 bases. The CDR3 loop spans 16 amino acids. Per germline, CDR1 MNHEY and CDR2 SVGEGT. J lost 1 base, V lost 6 bases, and 4 bases had no gene match. CDR3 in amino acids: CASRGLAGVIQETQYF. The DNA for the CDR3 is TGTGCCAGCAGGGGACTAGCGGGAGTCATCCAAGAGACCCAGTACTTC.

The chain uses TRBV6-2 or TRBV6-3 and TRBJ1-1; D remains ambiguous. Between the trimmed V and J ends, which lost 8 bases and 11 bases, there was a span of 15 bases. The CDR3 loop spans 11 amino acids. CDR1 and CDR2 from the germline V gene are MNHEY and SVGEGT. DNA for the CDR3: TGTGCCAGCGGTAAACGGGTAGGGGCTTTCTTT. Translated, it gives CASGKRVGAFF.